The 23 T cell receptor beta chains below all came from one sample that was sequenced in a study of cytomegalovirus exposure and HLA in healthy donors. This table comes from immunoSEQ multiplex PCR, and its TCRdb copy is limited to in-frame clones, with some not included. The sample includes about 97,000 clones, approximately 94% seen only once; the top ten take 0.85% to 0.95%. Input material: PBMCs. The source is a young woman in good health and CMV-seronegative.

This chain connects TRBV11-2 to TRBJ1-1; 8 bases map to TRBD1. Germline V gives CDR1 SGHAT, CDR2 FQNNGV. The CDR3 has 17 amino acids. J was trimmed by 2 bases and V by 5 bases; bases with no gene match: 13. CDR3 protein: CASSLRRGTGINTEAFF. The CDR3 coding sequence is TGTGCCAGCAGCCTTCGGAGGGGGACAGGCATAAACACTGAAGCTTTCTTT.

This chain joins TRBV2 and TRBJ1-1, with D possibly TRBD1 on 5 matching bases. V was cut by 9 bases and J by 0 bases, with 17 bases left in between. CDR3 length equals 15 residues. Germline V gene lookup returns CDR1 SNHLY and CDR2 FYNNEI. DNA for the CDR3: TGTGCCAGGGGGAGGTCAACAGGTATGAACACTGAAGCTTTCTTT. Translation gives CARGRSTGMNTEAFF.

The chain employs TRBV12-5 and TRBJ1-2; the D is unclear. The CDR3 consists of 13 residues. Germline loops: CDR1 LGHNT, CDR2 FRNRAP. V gave up 3 bases and J gave up 7 bases, with 12 bases separating them. CDR3 DNA: TGTGCTAGTGGTTTCGGAAATGGCGGTGGCTACACCTTC. Translated, it gives CASGFGNGGGYTF.

This chain connects TRBV6-5 to TRBJ1-1; D might be TRBD1 (5 bases). This CDR3 region has 13 residues. V was pared by 5 bases and J by 5 bases, with 12 bases between. Germline loops: CDR1 MNHEY, CDR2 SVGAGI. The CDR3 protein is CASSITGGTEAFF. CDR3 in DNA: TGTGCCAGCAGTATCACCGGGGGTACTGAAGCTTTCTTT.

The chain employs TRBV7-6 and TRBJ2-1, with a tentative D call TRBD2 (6 bases). The CDR3 totals 18 residues. CDR1 and CDR2 (germline): SGHVS, FNYEAQ. Trimming removed 5 bases at V and 7 bases at J, with 27 bases between. The CDR3 DNA is TGTGCCAGCAGCCCGTTAGTGGGTCGGGACGGGAGAAAGAATGAGCAGTTCTTC. This sequence encodes CASSPLVGRDGRKNEQFF.

The count of this clone is one. The V call is TRBV7-2, the J call TRBJ2-3; D possibly corresponds to TRBD2 (5 bases). The V end lost 5 bases, the J end lost 0 bases, and 12 bases lay between the germline ends. Looked up from germline, CDR1 is SGHTA and CDR2 is FQGNSA. The CDR3 extends over 15 amino acids. The DNA for the CDR3 is TGTGCCAGCAGCCTCGACTACCTTAGCACAGATACGCAGTATTTT. Translating gives CASSLDYLSTDTQYF.

Here the CDR3 reads CASSLFFGLAASYEQYF. DNA of the CDR3: TGTGCCAGCAGCTTATTTTTCGGGCTAGCGGCCTCCTACGAGCAGTACTTC. The chain carries TRBV7-2 and TRBJ2-7; 7 bases are shared with TRBD2. V dropped 2 bases and J dropped 0; count of bases not matched to a gene: 10. Germline V CDR1 and CDR2: SGHTA, FQGNSA. The CDR3 loop spans 17 amino acids.

J is TRBJ2-7 and V is TRBV9; 8 bases match TRBD2. Germline V lookup: CDR1 SGDLS, CDR2 YYNGEE. There are 17 residues in the CDR3. V gave up 3 bases and J gave up 3 bases; unmatched junction bases: 14. The CDR3 region has the DNA TGTGCCAGCAGCGCAGAGCCCGAAGGGCTAGCGGGCTACGAGCAGTACTTC. Translation: CASSAEPEGLAGYEQYF.

The CDR3 DNA sequence: TGTGCCAGCAGTTCCTCGGGACTAGCCATTTACGAGCAGTACTTC. Translation: CASSSSGLAIYEQYF. V gene TRBV7-9 combines with J gene TRBJ2-7; 9 bases are shared with TRBD2. The CDR3 has 15 amino acids. Germline loops: CDR1 SEHNR, CDR2 FQNEAQ (reference sequence). The V gene end was trimmed by 6 bases and the J gene end by 4 bases; junction bases not matched to a gene: 10.

This rearrangement joins TRBV30 to TRBJ1-4, with D unresolved. The germline gives CDR1 GTSNPN, CDR2 SVGIG (reference sequence). This CDR3 region has 13 residues. Trimming cost V 1 base and J 10 bases, with 13 bases left between them. The CDR3 protein is CAWSGLPGGKLFF. The CDR3 coding sequence is TGTGCCTGGAGTGGCCTCCCGGGAGGAAAACTGTTTTTT.

Only a few counts were recorded for this clone. CDR3 DNA sequence: TGTGCCAGCAGTGAAGGAGCTGTAACCTACAATGAGCAGTTCTTC. This sequence encodes CASSEGAVTYNEQFF. V usage is TRBV2 and J usage is TRBJ2-1; D uncertain. The CDR3 is made up of 15 amino acids. V was clipped by 1 base and J by 2 bases, with 9 bases between them. Germline V gene data show CDR1 as SNHLY and CDR2 as FYNNEI.

The rearrangement uses TRBV30 and TRBJ1-1; D remains ambiguous. This CDR3 has 13 residues. Trimming removed 5 bases from V and 1 base from J, with 11 bases in between. Germline CDR1 and CDR2: GTSNPN and SVGIG (reference sequence). The CDR3 region is CAWQREGNTEAFF. In DNA, the CDR3 is TGTGCCTGGCAACGGGAGGGGAACACTGAAGCTTTCTTT.

The genes are TRBV19 and TRBJ2-1; 7 bases align to TRBD1. This CDR3 comprises 14 residues. The germline V gene encodes CDR1 LNHDA and CDR2 SQIVND (reference sequence). V lost 5 bases, J lost 8 bases, and 9 bases stayed unmatched. The CDR3 coding sequence is TGTGCCAGTAGTCCCGGGACAGCCGAGGATGAGCAGTTCTTC. Its protein product is CASSPGTAEDEQFF.

This chain uses TRBV19 with TRBJ1-6; D gene unclear. The CDR3 is 15 amino acids. Trimming shortened V by 11 bases and J by 0 bases, and 14 bases separated the two germline ends. Per the germline V gene, CDR1 is LNHDA and CDR2 is SQIVND (reference sequence). As DNA, the CDR3 is TGTGCCTCCCAGGCGGGTAACTCCTATAATTCACCCCTCCACTTT. This gives the protein CASQAGNSYNSPLHF.

The chain links TRBV30 to TRBJ1-2; D is undetermined. Germline CDR1 GTSNPN, CDR2 SVGIG (reference sequence). CDR3 length: 12 residues. Trimming took off 4 bases at V and 2 bases at J, with 8 bases between the two ends. CDR3 nucleotide sequence: TGTGCCTGGAAGCGTTACAACTATGGCTACACCTTC. Amino acids: CAWKRYNYGYTF.

The chain employs TRBV5-4 and TRBJ1-1, with 8 positions matching TRBD1. The CDR3 sequence is 12 residues long. Germline CDR1 is SGHNT and CDR2 is YYREEE (reference sequence). V shed 6 bases and J 4 bases; nucleotides not matched to a gene: 2. The CDR3 reads CASNRGGTEAFF. The CDR3 region has the DNA TGTGCCAGCAACAGGGGGGGCACTGAAGCTTTCTTT.

The V call is TRBV7-6, the J call TRBJ2-7; 11 nucleotides align to TRBD1. V was pared by 0 bases and J by 3 bases, with 4 bases of the junction left unmatched. The CDR3 contains 16 residues. Germline assignment: CDR1 SGHVS and CDR2 FNYEAQ. The CDR3 nucleotides are TGTGCCAGCAGCTTAGCGTCGGGACAGGGGGTCTACGAGCAGTACTTC. Translated: CASSLASGQGVYEQYF.

The genes are TRBV5-4 and TRBJ2-7; perhaps TRBD2 as D (5 bases). This CDR3 spans 12 amino acids. The V gene's germline CDR1 is SGHNT and CDR2 YYREEE (reference sequence). With 6 bases removed from V and 11 bases from J, the gap between germline ends came to 18 bases. The chain's CDR3 is CASTSNGLGEYF. CDR3 sequence (DNA): TGTGCCAGCACCTCAAACGGTCTCGGGGAGTACTTC.

The V call is TRBV5-6, the J call TRBJ2-5, with TRBD1 matching 8 bases. J gave up 4 bases and V 1 base, and 3 bases lay outside the gene matches. The CDR3 extends over 14 amino acids. From germline, CDR1 is SGHDT and CDR2 YYEEEE. The CDR3 loop reads CASSLYTGGETQYF. CDR3 nucleotides: TGTGCCAGCAGCTTGTATACAGGGGGAGAGACCCAGTACTTC.

The chain couples TRBV27 to TRBJ2-1; no reliable D call. The CDR3 length is 12 residues. Looked up from germline, CDR1 is MNHEY and CDR2 is SMNVEV (reference sequence). V dropped 3 bases and J dropped 9 bases, with 9 bases sitting between them. The CDR3 DNA sequence: TGTGCCAGCAGTTTGCCGGGTCGTGAGCAGTTCTTC. It codes for CASSLPGREQFF.

The J gene is TRBJ2-2, the V gene TRBV6-1; 7 nucleotides agree with TRBD1. CDR3 length: 14 amino acids. The germline V gene has CDR1 MNHNS and CDR2 SASEGT. The trim removed 8 bases at V and 2 bases at J, leaving 5 bases unmatched. CDR3 amino acids: CASDRAPNTGELFF. The CDR3 region has the DNA TGTGCCAGCGACAGGGCTCCTAACACCGGGGAGCTGTTTTTT.

The chain combines TRBV6-5 with TRBJ2-2, with D tentatively TRBD2 (5 bases). V was clipped by 9 bases and J by 1 base, with 15 bases between them. CDR1 and CDR2 (germline): MNHEY, SVGAGI. The CDR3 sequence is 15 residues long. In nucleotides, the CDR3 is TGTGCCAGTGCGGTCATAGCGTGGAACACCGGGGAGCTGTTTTTT. Its protein is CASAVIAWNTGELFF.

The chain combines TRBV6-5 with TRBJ2-5; a weak D match, TRBD1 (5 bases). The CDR3 is made up of 13 amino acids. Trimming stripped 7 bases from V and 5 bases from J, with 14 bases between. CDR1 is MNHEY and CDR2 is SVGAGI in the germline V gene. In nucleotides, the CDR3 is TGTGCCAGCACCACCGCAGGGATGGAGACCCAGTACTTC. Encoded protein: CASTTAGMETQYF.